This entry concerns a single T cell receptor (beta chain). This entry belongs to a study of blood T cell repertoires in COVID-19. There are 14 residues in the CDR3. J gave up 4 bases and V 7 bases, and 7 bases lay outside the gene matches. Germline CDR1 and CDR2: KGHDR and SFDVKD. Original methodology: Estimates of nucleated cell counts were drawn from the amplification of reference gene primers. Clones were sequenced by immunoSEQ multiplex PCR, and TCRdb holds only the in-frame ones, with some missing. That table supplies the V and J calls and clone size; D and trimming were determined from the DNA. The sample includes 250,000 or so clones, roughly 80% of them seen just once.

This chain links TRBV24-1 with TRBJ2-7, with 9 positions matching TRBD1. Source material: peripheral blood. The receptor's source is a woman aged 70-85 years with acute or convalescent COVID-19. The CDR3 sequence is CATSPGTGNYEQYF. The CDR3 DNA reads TGTGCCACCAGCCCCGGGACAGGGAATTACGAGCAGTACTTC.